Below, 29 T cell receptor beta chains from the same sample are listed, as sequenced in a study of blood T cell repertoires in COVID-19 (dated by TCRdb to 2020 to 2022). The library was built by means of the immunoSEQ multiplex PCR assay. The table was pulled from immuneACCESS by TCRdb, which kept in-frame rearrangements only. Such tables lose some clones; where checked, under half of the loss comes from unresolved V genes, and the rest has no known cause. The table for this sample lists about 240,000 clones; about four fifths of them were counted only once. Of the sample, over 7.5% falls within the top ten clones. Sequencing was carried out using peripheral blood. The receptors here all came from a woman older than 75 with acute or convalescent COVID-19.

This chain joins TRBV7-2 and TRBJ2-2, with 9 bases matching TRBD1. With 0 bases clipped from V and 2 bases from J, the junction kept 4 bases outside the gene matches. Germline V gene data show CDR1 as SGHTA and CDR2 as FQGNSA. The CDR3 contains 17 residues. The CDR3 DNA reads as TGTGCCAGCAGCTTAGCGCTGGGACAGGGAAACACCGGGGAGCTGTTTTTT. Translating it yields CASSLALGQGNTGELFF.

This clone was counted a single time. The CDR3 reads CASSVGRAGHTEAFF. In DNA form, the CDR3 reads TGTGCCAGCAGTGTTGGGAGGGCCGGGCACACTGAAGCTTTCTTT. The V call is TRBV2, the J call TRBJ1-1; D uncertain. Germline CDR1 is SNHLY and CDR2 is FYNNEI. This CDR3 is 15 amino acids long. V lost 4 bases to trimming and J lost 3 bases, with 15 bases between them.

As regards this clone: This sample includes further DNA sequences coding for the same CDR3. The chain is built from TRBV2 and TRBJ1-1, with 7 bases fitting TRBD1. The length of the CDR3 is 13 residues. V trimming: 6 bases; J trimming: 2 bases; junction bases outside the gene matches: 3. The germline gives CDR1 SNHLY, CDR2 FYNNEI. CDR3 protein: CASSGTANTEAFF. The CDR3 DNA reads as TGTGCCAGCAGCGGGACAGCCAACACTGAAGCTTTCTTT.

V usage is TRBV11-3 and J usage is TRBJ2-1; D perhaps matches TRBD1 (6 bases). The ends were cut back, 1 base at V and 6 bases at J, with 13 bases in the middle. CDR1 and CDR2 (germline): SGHNT, YENEEA. CDR3 length: 15 amino acids. As DNA, the CDR3 is TGTGCCAGCAGCTTAGCTGGACAGAACATCAATGAGCAGTTCTTC. It specifies CASSLAGQNINEQFF. Full variable domain (outside the CDR3, taken from reference TRBV11-3 and TRBJ2-1): EAGVVQSPRYKIIEKKQPVAFWCNPISGHNTLYWYLQNLGQGPELLIRYENEEAVDDSQLPKDRFSAERLKGVDSTLKIQPAELGDSAVYLCASSLAGQNINEQFFGPGTRLTVL.

The V and J genes are TRBV18 and TRBJ2-7; TRBD1 is a possible D gene (5 bases). V was shortened by 5 bases and J by 6 bases, with 20 bases between the two germline ends. This CDR3 contains 15 residues. The germline gives CDR1 KGHSH, CDR2 LQKENI. The CDR3 loop reads CASSSVQSRVGEQYF. CDR3 coding DNA: TGTGCCAGCTCATCCGTCCAATCCAGGGTTGGCGAGCAGTACTTC.

This clone was seen a few times. The J gene is TRBJ1-5, the V gene TRBV28; 9 bases are shared with TRBD1. CDR1 MDHEN and CDR2 SYDVKM come from the germline V gene. CDR3 length: 19 residues. The J segment lost 2 bases and the V segment lost 3 bases, leaving 14 bases of the junction unmatched. In nucleotides, the CDR3 is TGTGCCAGCAGTTTCCGGGGACAGGGAACATTGTCGCGCAATCAGCCCCAGCATTTT. Translated, it gives CASSFRGQGTLSRNQPQHF.

V usage is TRBV6-5 and J usage is TRBJ2-7, with TRBD1 identical over 10 bases. This CDR3 spans 15 amino acids. The V segment lost 1 base and the J segment 2 bases; nucleotides outside the gene matches: 2. Germline V lookup: CDR1 MNHEY, CDR2 SVGAGI. CDR3 in DNA: TGTGCCAGCAGTTACTGGACAGGGGGAGCCTACGAGCAGTACTTC. Amino acid sequence: CASSYWTGGAYEQYF.

This sequence joins TRBV28 and TRBJ2-4, with 8 bases fitting TRBD1. Losses at the gene ends were 6 bases for V and 1 base for J; bases not matched to a gene: 5. The CDR3 is 15 amino acids. Per germline, CDR1 MDHEN and CDR2 SYDVKM. The CDR3 coding sequence is TGTGCCAGCAGGGGGGGACAGGTGGCCAAAAACATTCAGTACTTC. Protein sequence: CASRGGQVAKNIQYF.

V usage is TRBV5-1 and J usage is TRBJ2-5, with D maybe TRBD2 (5 bases). The CDR3 extends over 14 amino acids. Germline values: CDR1 SGHRS, CDR2 YFSETQ. The germline V and J ends were trimmed by 4 bases and 5 bases, with 15 bases remaining between them. The CDR3 nucleotides are TGCGCCAGCAGCCTACCCGGGGATGCGGAGACCCAGTACTTC. It translates to CASSLPGDAETQYF.

This clone has just one count. The rearrangement uses TRBV5-3 and TRBJ2-7; TRBD1 aligns across 8 bases. TRBV5-3 is an ORF for which the function is uncertain. J lost 5 bases, V lost 4 bases, and 11 bases had no gene match. CDR3 length: 15 residues. The CDR3: CARSPARGHLDEQYF. For the CDR3, the DNA is TGTGCCAGAAGCCCGGCCAGGGGGCACCTTGACGAGCAGTACTTC.

V usage is TRBV3-1 (or the pseudogene TRBV3-2) and J usage is TRBJ2-1; 8 positions match TRBD1. CDR3 length: 17 residues. In germline, CDR1 is LGHDT, CDR2 YNNKEL (reference sequence). J was trimmed by 0 bases and V by 3 bases; bases with no gene match: 7. CDR3 sequence: CASSHTGQASSYNEQFF. The CDR3 bases are TGTGCCAGCAGCCATACGGGACAGGCCAGCTCCTACAATGAGCAGTTCTTC.

This CDR3 reads CASSLVQGANEQYF. CDR3 DNA: TGTGCCAGCAGCTTGGTCCAGGGGGCAAATGAGCAGTACTTC. This chain joins TRBV5-8 and TRBJ2-7; 8 positions match TRBD1. This CDR3 comprises 14 residues. Trimming cost V 0 bases and J 7 bases; bases outside gene matches: 6. CDR1 is SGHTS and CDR2 is YDEGEE in the germline V gene.

The V and J genes are TRBV5-1 and TRBJ1-2; 10 nucleotides align to TRBD1. J was trimmed by 5 bases and V by 2 bases; bases with no gene match: 3. CDR1 and CDR2 from the germline V gene are SGHRS and YFSETQ. This CDR3 has 14 residues. CDR3 sequence reads: CASSFQDRGYGYTF. In DNA, the CDR3 is TGCGCCAGCAGCTTTCAGGACAGGGGGTATGGCTACACCTTC.

The chain is built from TRBV4-1 and TRBJ1-6; tentative D call: TRBD1 (5 bases). Germline V gene lookup returns CDR1 MGHRA and CDR2 YSYEKL. The CDR3 runs 15 residues. Between the trimmed V and J ends, which lost 1 base and 7 bases, there was a span of 11 bases. The CDR3 sequence is CASSQGGGLNSPLHF. DNA for the CDR3: TGCGCCAGCAGCCAAGGGGGGGGTTTGAATTCACCCCTCCACTTT.

This clone has only a few counts. J is TRBJ2-7 and V is TRBV5-1; the match to TRBD1 covers 10 bases. Germline values: CDR1 SGHRS, CDR2 YFSETQ. V gave up 4 bases and J gave up 4 bases; unmatched junction bases: 5. The CDR3 consists of 14 residues. The CDR3 loop reads CASSPGQGKYEQYF. The CDR3 coding sequence is TGCGCCAGCAGCCCGGGACAGGGGAAGTACGAGCAGTACTTC.

V and J are TRBV9 and TRBJ1-2, with 8 bases matching TRBD1. The CDR3 consists of 14 residues. Looked up from germline, CDR1 is SGDLS and CDR2 is YYNGEE. Trimming removed 0 bases from V and 8 bases from J; junction bases left unmatched: 6. Here the CDR3 DNA reads TGTGCCAGCAGCGTAGCATCAGGGGGCATAGGCTACACCTTC. This encodes CASSVASGGIGYTF. The full variable domain, its missing parts supplied by reference TRBV9 and TRBJ1-2, is DSGVTQTPKHLITATGQRVTLRCSPRSGDLSVYWYQQSLDQGLQFLIQYYNGEERAKGNILERFSAQQFPDLHSELNLSSLELGDSALYFCASSVASGGIGYTFGSGTRLTVV.

J is TRBJ2-6 and V is TRBV18, with D possibly TRBD1 on 6 matching bases. CDR3 length equals 15 residues. CDR1 KGHSH and CDR2 LQKENI come from the germline V gene. The V and J ends lost 4 bases and 2 bases respectively, with 9 bases between them. The CDR3 nucleotides are TGTGCCAGCTCACTTGACAGGACTGGGGCCAACGTCCTGACTTTC. Amino acids: CASSLDRTGANVLTF.

This chain links TRBV19 with TRBJ1-2, with TRBD1 matching 11 bases. The CDR3 is made up of 15 amino acids. Per germline, CDR1 LNHDA and CDR2 SQIVND (reference sequence). Unmatched junction bases numbered 4, after V lost 5 bases and J lost 2 bases. The CDR3 DNA follows: TGTGCCAGTAGTCCCCGGGACAGGGGGAACTATGGCTACACCTTC. This gives the protein CASSPRDRGNYGYTF. Drawing the rest from reference TRBV19 and TRBJ1-2, the complete variable domain is DGGITQSPKYLFRKEGQNVTLSCEQNLNHDAMYWYRQDPGQGLRLIYYSQIVNDFQKGDIAEGYSVSREKKESFPLTVTSAQKNPTAFYLCASSPRDRGNYGYTFGSGTRLTVV.

This clone showed up just a few times. The chain couples TRBV7-8 to TRBJ1-6; D ambiguous. The germline gives CDR1 SGHVS, CDR2 FQNEAQ. V was trimmed by 2 bases and J by 0 bases, leaving 11 bases between them. This CDR3 region has 17 residues. The CDR3 DNA is TGTGCCAGCAGCTTATTCCCGGGAAGCTCCTATAATTCACCCCTCCACTTT. This sequence encodes CASSLFPGSSYNSPLHF.

The chain links TRBV7-8 to TRBJ2-7; TRBD1 matches at 10 bases. Germline-derived CDR1 and CDR2 are SGHVS and FQNEAQ. V shed 6 bases, J shed 5 bases, and the junction held 7 bases outside the gene matches. CDR3 size: 14 residues. For the CDR3, the DNA is TGTGCCAGCAGGCCGGGACAGGGGTCGGACGAGCAGTACTTC. Encoded protein: CASRPGQGSDEQYF.

Concerning this clone: Other nucleotide sequences from this sample produce the same CDR3. The chain joins TRBV28 to TRBJ1-2, with D perhaps matching TRBD1 (5 bases). The CDR3 extends over 11 amino acids. Germline CDR1 MDHEN, CDR2 SYDVKM. V lost 5 bases to trimming and J lost 5 bases, with 6 bases between them. The CDR3 coding sequence is TGTGCCAGCAGTCAGGGTTATGGCTACACCTTC. Protein product: CASSQGYGYTF.

The chain has TRBV14 and TRBJ2-7; 7 bases match TRBD1. This CDR3 is built from 17 residues. CDR1 and CDR2 from the germline V gene are SGHDN and FVKESK. V gave up 2 bases and J gave up 0 bases; unmatched junction bases: 10. Written as DNA, the CDR3 is TGTGCCAGCAGCCAACAGGGGGTAGGGGTCAGCTCCTACGAGCAGTACTTC. This sequence encodes CASSQQGVGVSSYEQYF.

CDR3 DNA sequence: TGTGCCTGGAGTGAAAGCGCGGGTGGCTACACCTTC. It encodes CAWSESAGGYTF. The V and J genes are TRBV30 and TRBJ1-2; no definite D call. The V end lost 1 base, the J end lost 7 bases, and 10 bases lay between the germline ends. This CDR3 has 12 residues. From germline, CDR1 is GTSNPN and CDR2 SVGIG (reference sequence). Complete variable domain (other parts from reference TRBV30 and TRBJ1-2): SQTIHQWPATLVQPVGSPLSLECTVEGTSNPNLYWYRQAAGRGLQLLFYSVGIGQISSEVPQNLSASRPQDRQFILSSKKLLLSDSGFYLCAWSESAGGYTFGSGTRLTVV.

The V and J genes are TRBV5-6 and TRBJ2-7; D gene unclear. The germline V gene encodes CDR1 SGHDT and CDR2 YYEEEE. This CDR3 has 13 residues. Trimming cost V 4 bases and J 3 bases, with 11 bases left between them. DNA of the CDR3: TGTGCCAGCAGCAATGACATATACTACGAGCAGTACTTC. It codes for CASSNDIYYEQYF.

The chain uses TRBV5-1 and TRBJ2-3, with TRBD2 matching 8 bases. Germline V gene data show CDR1 as SGHRS and CDR2 as YFSETQ. Trimming took 4 bases from V and 1 from J; bases not matched to a gene: 2. This CDR3 is 14 amino acids long. The CDR3 region is CASSLTSGTDTQYF. The CDR3 nucleotides read TGCGCCAGCAGCCTGACTAGCGGCACAGATACGCAGTATTTT.

With regard to this clone: At the DNA level, this CDR3 is encoded by other sequences in the same sample as well. This sequence joins TRBV5-1 and TRBJ1-2, with 7 bases lining up with TRBD1. J was trimmed by 4 bases and V by 0 bases; bases with no gene match: 3. The germline V gene has CDR1 SGHRS and CDR2 YFSETQ. The CDR3 spans 14 residues. The CDR3 DNA follows: TGCGCCAGCAGCTTGGGACAGGGAGTCTATGGCTACACCTTC. It encodes CASSLGQGVYGYTF.

V usage is TRBV12-3 or TRBV12-4 and J usage is TRBJ2-7, with a tentative D call TRBD2 (6 bases). This CDR3 spans 13 amino acids. Trimming left V 5 bases short and J 6 bases short, with 14 bases between. This CDR3 is CASSPRETGEQYF. In nucleotides, the CDR3 is TGTGCCAGCAGTCCCCGGGAGACGGGCGAGCAGTACTTC.

J is TRBJ2-7 and V is TRBV19, with a weak D call TRBD1 (6 bases). Between the trimmed V and J ends, which lost 6 bases and 8 bases, there was a span of 14 bases. Per germline, CDR1 LNHDA and CDR2 SQIVND (reference sequence). The CDR3 consists of 12 residues. The CDR3 is CASRPSQGQQYF. As DNA, the CDR3 is TGTGCCAGTAGGCCTTCACAGGGACAGCAGTACTTC.

The genes are TRBV5-1 and TRBJ1-6; no clear D. CDR1 SGHRS and CDR2 YFSETQ come from the germline V gene. Trimming took 0 bases from V and 9 from J, leaving 13 bases between them. The CDR3 spans 15 residues. In nucleotides, the CDR3 is TGCGCCAGCAGCTTGGGGCAGCCCGAGGGTTCACCCCTCCACTTT. Amino acid sequence: CASSLGQPEGSPLHF.